This TCR beta chain was sequenced for a study of blood T cell repertoires in COVID-19. Study-wide background: Nucleic acid was either cDNA or gDNA, and it came from T cells, B-cell-depleted T cells, or PBMCs.

Those who participated ranged in age from roughly 18 to 95 years and resided in 20 to 30 US areas. Two consecutive negative NP/OP PCR tests, clearance, or resolved symptoms defined Cohort 3 recovery. Germline values: CDR1 MRHNA, CDR2 SNTAGT. J lost 7 bases, V lost 6 bases, and 6 bases had no gene match. The length of the CDR3 is 14 residues. Libraries were prepared by immunoSEQ multiplex PCR; TCRdb keeps only in-frame clonotypes and omits some of them. The profile shows approximately 200,000 clones, around 84% of them singletons. This TCR was sampled from a man aged 35 to 55 who had recovered from COVID-19. The rearrangement uses TRBV6-4 and TRBJ1-6; 7 positions agree with TRBD1. Sequenced material: PBMCs or T cells enriched from blood (not recorded which). This CDR3 reads CASSATGENSPLHF. CDR3 coding DNA: TGTGCCAGCAGCGCCACAGGGGAGAATTCACCCCTCCACTTT.